The TCR beta chain described here comes from a study of blood T cell repertoires in COVID-19. As for the study in general: Samples came from the United States, Italy and Spain, spanning acute and convalescent COVID-19.

Germline CDR1 is SGHVS and CDR2 is FQNEAQ. V was trimmed by 5 bases and J by 3 bases, leaving 11 bases between them. The length of the CDR3 is 13 residues. The count of this clone is one. Original data processing: Nucleated cell counts were estimated from reference gene primer amplification. Method: immunoSEQ multiplex PCR; TCRdb's copy keeps in-frame clones and lacks some. The D gene and trimming were derived from the DNA, and the V and J assignments and clone size from that table. The table has around 70,000 clones, 80% to 85% seen once; the top ten hold under 2%. The V and J genes are TRBV7-8 and TRBJ2-7, with D possibly being TRBD1 (5 bases). The sequence came from a woman aged 55-70 years with acute or convalescent COVID-19. Material: peripheral blood. This CDR3 is CASSPDRFYEQYF. CDR3 DNA: TGTGCCAGCAGCCCAGACAGATTCTACGAGCAGTACTTC. The variable domain in full, with the rest retrieved from reference TRBV7-8 and TRBJ2-7, is GAGVSQSPRYKVAKRGQDVALRCDPISGHVSLFWYQQALGQGPEFLTYFQNEAQLDKSGLPSDRFFAERPEGSVSTLKIQRTQQEDSAVYLCASSPDRFYEQYFGPGTRLTVT.